The 10 T cell receptor beta chains given below trace back to one sample, sequenced in a study of blood T cell repertoires in COVID-19. Sequenced by immunoSEQ multiplex PCR; TCRdb stores in-frame clones only, minus some. The sample carries around 230,000 clones, about 85% recorded once. Sequencing was carried out using peripheral blood. All receptors come from a man aged 35-49 years with acute or convalescent COVID-19.

The V gene is TRBV7-3, the J gene TRBJ2-3, with a possible D match to TRBD2 (6 bases). V was shortened by 2 bases and J by 0 bases, with 12 bases between the two germline ends. CDR1 is SGHTA, CDR2 FQGTGA, per germline. The CDR3 loop spans 16 amino acids. The CDR3 DNA is TGTGCCAGCAGCTTATTCGGGAGTACGAGCACAGATACGCAGTATTTT. It yields the protein CASSLFGSTSTDTQYF.

The chain is built from TRBV11-2 and TRBJ1-3, with D possibly TRBD1 on 5 matching bases. The CDR3 spans 13 residues. With 3 bases removed from V and 8 bases from J, the gap between germline ends came to 11 bases. Germline CDR1 is SGHAT and CDR2 is FQNNGV. This CDR3 is CASSFRGEDTIYF. The CDR3 DNA follows: TGTGCCAGCAGCTTCAGAGGGGAGGACACCATATATTTT.

This chain uses TRBV6-6 with TRBJ2-7; D perhaps matches TRBD2 (5 bases). From germline, CDR1 is MNHNY and CDR2 SVGAGI (reference sequence). Trimming took 2 bases from V and 7 from J, leaving 15 bases between them. The CDR3 consists of 14 residues. Written as DNA, the CDR3 is TGTGCCAGCAGTTACAATGAGGGCGTCGGGGAGCAGTACTTC. This gives the protein CASSYNEGVGEQYF.

This sequence joins TRBV19 and TRBJ1-1; no firm D call. This CDR3 has 14 amino acids. Trimming cost V 4 bases and J 1 base, with 10 bases left between them. From germline, CDR1 is LNHDA and CDR2 SQIVND (reference sequence). The CDR3 protein is CASSTYLRNTEAFF. CDR3 coding DNA: TGTGCCAGTAGTACATACCTCAGGAACACTGAAGCTTTCTTT.

This clone came up a few times. This chain connects TRBV5-1 to TRBJ2-7, with D maybe TRBD1 (5 bases). The CDR3 loop spans 13 amino acids. V lost 0 bases and J lost 3, with 7 bases in between. Germline CDR1 SGHRS, CDR2 YFSETQ. DNA for the CDR3: TGCGCCAGCAGCTTGGGGACAATCTACGAGCAGTACTTC. Translating gives CASSLGTIYEQYF.

The CDR3, as DNA: TGCGCCAGCAGCCAAGAGCCCAGCGGGGTCCTTACTGGCTACGAGCAGTACTTC. Amino acid sequence: CASSQEPSGVLTGYEQYF. V is TRBV4-3 and J is TRBJ2-7; 7 bases are a match to TRBD2. CDR3 length: 18 residues. CDR1 and CDR2 (germline): LGHNA, YSLEER. J was trimmed by 3 bases and V by 0 bases; bases with no gene match: 14.

J is TRBJ1-3 and V is TRBV28, with 11 nucleotides matching TRBD1. Germline V CDR1 and CDR2: MDHEN, SYDVKM. The CDR3 runs 16 residues. J gave up 4 bases and V 6 bases, and 8 bases lay outside the gene matches. CDR3 amino acids: CASSLGTGGYGNTIYF. As DNA, the CDR3 is TGTGCCAGCAGCCTCGGGACAGGGGGTTACGGAAACACCATATATTTT.

The V and J genes are TRBV7-3 and TRBJ2-3; 7 bases agree with TRBD2. The V gene end was trimmed by 3 bases and the J gene end by 5 bases; junction bases not matched to a gene: 8. The CDR3 sequence is 15 residues long. Germline values: CDR1 SGHTA, CDR2 FQGTGA. CDR3 nucleotides: TGTGCCAGCAGCTTTACTAGCGCGCCCCAAGATACGCAGTATTTT. Translated: CASSFTSAPQDTQYF.

V is TRBV19 and J is TRBJ2-1; perhaps TRBD2 as D (6 bases). The CDR3 has 14 residues. V lost 5 bases, J lost 6 bases, and 14 bases lay in between. Per germline, CDR1 LNHDA and CDR2 SQIVND (reference sequence). CDR3 in amino acids: CASSLGGSINEQFF. The CDR3 DNA follows: TGTGCCAGTAGTTTAGGAGGGAGTATCAATGAGCAGTTCTTC.

The V and J genes are TRBV7-8 and TRBJ2-7; D uncertain. Trimming stripped 5 bases from V and 4 bases from J, with 9 bases between. The germline V gene encodes CDR1 SGHVS and CDR2 FQNEAQ. The CDR3 length is 12 residues. Here the CDR3 reads CASSPPGYEQYF. The CDR3 DNA reads as TGTGCCAGCAGCCCCCCCGGGTACGAGCAGTACTTC.